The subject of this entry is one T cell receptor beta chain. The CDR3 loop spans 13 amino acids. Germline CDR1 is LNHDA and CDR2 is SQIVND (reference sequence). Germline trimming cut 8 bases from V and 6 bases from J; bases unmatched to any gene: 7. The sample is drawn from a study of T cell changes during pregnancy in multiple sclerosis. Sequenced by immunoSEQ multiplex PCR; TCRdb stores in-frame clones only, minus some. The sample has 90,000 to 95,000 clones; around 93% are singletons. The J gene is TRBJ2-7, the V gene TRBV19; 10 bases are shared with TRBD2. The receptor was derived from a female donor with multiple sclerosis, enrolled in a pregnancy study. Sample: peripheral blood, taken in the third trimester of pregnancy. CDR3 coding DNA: TGTGCCAGTGCTAGCGGGAGTTTGCGCGAGCAGTACTTC. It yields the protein CASASGSLREQYF.